This T cell receptor (beta chain) came from a study of metastatic and nonmetastatic thyroid tumors. General study points: Versus benign nodules, malignant thyroid tumors reportedly had significantly higher TCR beta diversity, in blood and tumor.

CDR1 and CDR2 (germline): KGHSH, LQKENI. The CDR3 spans 14 residues. The germline V and J ends were trimmed by 0 bases and 1 base, with 6 bases remaining between them. TCRdb called clones again from the PCR reads with MiXCR. The data hold around 19,000 clones, with about 14% observed a single time. No treatment of any kind had been given to any patient before thyroid surgery. The table lists this clone with many counts. The antigen is not known. The TCR sequence derives from a female donor with papillary thyroid cancer or a benign thyroid nodule (not recorded which). Some clones in this sample may be carry-over from other donors' samples. Sequenced: blood. The rearrangement joins TRBV18 to TRBJ1-1, with unresolved D. In DNA, the CDR3 is TGTGCCAGCTCACCACCTCTCGCGAACACTGAAGCTTTCTTT. The encoded protein is CASSPPLANTEAFF.